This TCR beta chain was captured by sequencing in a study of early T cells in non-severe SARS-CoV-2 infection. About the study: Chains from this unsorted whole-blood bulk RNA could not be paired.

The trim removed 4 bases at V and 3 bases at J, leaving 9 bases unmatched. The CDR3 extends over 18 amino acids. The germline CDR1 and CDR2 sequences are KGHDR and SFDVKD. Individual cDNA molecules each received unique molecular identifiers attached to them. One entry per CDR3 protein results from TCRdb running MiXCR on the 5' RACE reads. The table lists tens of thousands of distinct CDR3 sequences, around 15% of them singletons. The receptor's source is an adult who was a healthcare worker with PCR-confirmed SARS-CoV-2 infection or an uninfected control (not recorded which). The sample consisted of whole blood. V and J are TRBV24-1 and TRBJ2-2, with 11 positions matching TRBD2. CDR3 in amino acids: CATSEQNPGLADTGELFF. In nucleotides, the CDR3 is TGTGCCACCAGTGAACAGAATCCGGGACTAGCGGACACCGGGGAGCTGTTTTTT.